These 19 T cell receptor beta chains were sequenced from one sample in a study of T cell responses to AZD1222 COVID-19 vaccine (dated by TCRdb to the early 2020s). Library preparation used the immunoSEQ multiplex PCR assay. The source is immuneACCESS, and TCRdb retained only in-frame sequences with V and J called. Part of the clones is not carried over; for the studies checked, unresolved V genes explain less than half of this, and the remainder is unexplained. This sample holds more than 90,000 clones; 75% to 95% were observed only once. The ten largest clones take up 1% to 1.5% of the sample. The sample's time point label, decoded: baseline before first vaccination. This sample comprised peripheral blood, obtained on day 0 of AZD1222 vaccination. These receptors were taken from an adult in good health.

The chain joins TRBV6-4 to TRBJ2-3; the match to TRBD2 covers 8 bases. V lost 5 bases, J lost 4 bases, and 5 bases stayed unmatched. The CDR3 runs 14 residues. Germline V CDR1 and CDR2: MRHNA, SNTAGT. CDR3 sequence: CASSTGGGADTQYF. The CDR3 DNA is TGTGCCAGCAGTACCGGGGGGGGAGCAGATACGCAGTATTTT.

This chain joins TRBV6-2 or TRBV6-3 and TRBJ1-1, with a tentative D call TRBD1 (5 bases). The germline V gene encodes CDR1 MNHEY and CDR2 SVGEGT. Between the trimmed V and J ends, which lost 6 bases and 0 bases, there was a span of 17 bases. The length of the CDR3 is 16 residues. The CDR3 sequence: CASRPDRGWMNTEAFF. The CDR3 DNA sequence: TGTGCCAGCAGACCTGATAGGGGTTGGATGAACACTGAAGCTTTCTTT.

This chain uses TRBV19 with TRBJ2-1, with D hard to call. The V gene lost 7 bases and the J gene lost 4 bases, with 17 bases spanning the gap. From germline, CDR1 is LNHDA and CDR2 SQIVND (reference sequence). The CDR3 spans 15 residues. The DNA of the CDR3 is TGTGCCAGTACCAAAAAAAGCTGGGTTTACAATGAGCAGTTCTTC. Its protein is CASTKKSWVYNEQFF.

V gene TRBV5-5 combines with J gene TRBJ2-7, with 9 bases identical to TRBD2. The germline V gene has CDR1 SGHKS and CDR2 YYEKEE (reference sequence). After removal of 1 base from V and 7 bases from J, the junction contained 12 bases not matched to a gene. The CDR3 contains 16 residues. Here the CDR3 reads CASSLWSSGDLGEQYF. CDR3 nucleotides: TGTGCCAGCAGCTTGTGGTCTAGCGGGGACCTGGGGGAGCAGTACTTC.

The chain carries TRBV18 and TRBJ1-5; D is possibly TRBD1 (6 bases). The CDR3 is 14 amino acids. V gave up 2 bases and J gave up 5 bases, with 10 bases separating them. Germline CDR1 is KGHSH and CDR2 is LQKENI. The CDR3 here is CASSPAGADQPQHF. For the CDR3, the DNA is TGTGCCAGCTCACCAGCAGGGGCGGATCAGCCCCAGCATTTT. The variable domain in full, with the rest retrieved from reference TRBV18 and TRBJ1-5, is NAGVMQNPRHLVRRRGQEARLRCSPMKGHSHVYWYRQLPEEGLKFMVYLQKENIIDESGMPKERFSAEFPKEGPSILRIQQVVRGDSAAYFCASSPAGADQPQHFGDGTRLSIL.

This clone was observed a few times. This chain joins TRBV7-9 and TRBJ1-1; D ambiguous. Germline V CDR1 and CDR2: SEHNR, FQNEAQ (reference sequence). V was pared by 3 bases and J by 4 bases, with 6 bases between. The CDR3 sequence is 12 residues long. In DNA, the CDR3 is TGTGCCAGCAGCTTTCCCGCCACTGAAGCTTTCTTT. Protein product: CASSFPATEAFF.

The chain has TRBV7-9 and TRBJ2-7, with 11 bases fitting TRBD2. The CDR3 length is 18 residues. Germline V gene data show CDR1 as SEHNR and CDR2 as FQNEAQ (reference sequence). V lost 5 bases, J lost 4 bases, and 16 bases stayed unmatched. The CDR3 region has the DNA TGTGCCAGCAGCCAACTAGCGGGGGTGCGCTCCCATATATACGAGCAGTACTTC. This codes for CASSQLAGVRSHIYEQYF.

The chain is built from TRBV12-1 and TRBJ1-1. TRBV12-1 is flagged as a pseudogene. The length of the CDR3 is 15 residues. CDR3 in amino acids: CASSPTLGGWLGAFF. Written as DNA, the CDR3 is TGTGCCAGCAGCCCTACCCTAGGAGGATGGTTAGGAGCTTTCTTT.

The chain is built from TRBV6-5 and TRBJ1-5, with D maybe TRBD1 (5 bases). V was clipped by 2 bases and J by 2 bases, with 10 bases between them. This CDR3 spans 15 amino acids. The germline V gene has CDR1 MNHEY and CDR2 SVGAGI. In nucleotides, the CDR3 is TGTGCCAGCAGTTACGGGGCGGGCGGCAATCAGCCCCAGCATTTT. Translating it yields CASSYGAGGNQPQHF.

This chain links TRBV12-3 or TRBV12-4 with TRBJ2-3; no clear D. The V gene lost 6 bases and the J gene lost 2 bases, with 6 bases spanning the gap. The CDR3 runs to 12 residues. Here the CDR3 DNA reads TGTGCCAGCAGCCGTATCACAGATACGCAGTATTTT. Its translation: CASSRITDTQYF.

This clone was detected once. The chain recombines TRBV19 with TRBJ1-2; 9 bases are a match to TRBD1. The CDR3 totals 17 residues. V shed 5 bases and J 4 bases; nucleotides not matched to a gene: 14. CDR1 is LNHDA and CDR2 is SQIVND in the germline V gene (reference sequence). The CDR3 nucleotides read TGTGCCAGTAGTTCCTGGGCCCAGACAGGGGGAAGCTATGGCTACACCTTC. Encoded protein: CASSSWAQTGGSYGYTF.

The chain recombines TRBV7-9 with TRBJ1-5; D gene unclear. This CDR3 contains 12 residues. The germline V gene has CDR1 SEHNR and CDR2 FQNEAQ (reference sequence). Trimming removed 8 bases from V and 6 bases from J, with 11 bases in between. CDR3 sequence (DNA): TGTGCCAGCGCCTTAATAGGTCAGCCCCAGCATTTT. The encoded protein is CASALIGQPQHF.

The CDR3 DNA follows: TGTGCCAGCTCTTTTCCAGGCAGGGTTGAGCAGTTCTTC. Translation gives CASSFPGRVEQFF. The rearrangement joins TRBV12-3 or TRBV12-4 to TRBJ2-1; D might be TRBD1 (5 bases). Between the trimmed V and J ends, which lost 8 bases and 9 bases, there was a span of 17 bases. This CDR3 is built from 13 residues.

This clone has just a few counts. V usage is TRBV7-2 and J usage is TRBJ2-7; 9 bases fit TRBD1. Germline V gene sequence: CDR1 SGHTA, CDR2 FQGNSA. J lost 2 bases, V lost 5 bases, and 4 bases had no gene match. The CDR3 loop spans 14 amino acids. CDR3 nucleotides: TGTGCCAGCAGCCCCCGGGACAGGGCCTACGAGCAGTACTTC. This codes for CASSPRDRAYEQYF.

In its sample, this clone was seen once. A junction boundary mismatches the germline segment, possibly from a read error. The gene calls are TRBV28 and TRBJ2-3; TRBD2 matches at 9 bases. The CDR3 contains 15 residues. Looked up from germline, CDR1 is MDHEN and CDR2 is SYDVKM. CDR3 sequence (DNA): TGTGCCAGCAGTTTACCAGCGGGGGGCACCGATACGCAGTATTTT. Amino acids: CASSLPAGGTDTQYF.

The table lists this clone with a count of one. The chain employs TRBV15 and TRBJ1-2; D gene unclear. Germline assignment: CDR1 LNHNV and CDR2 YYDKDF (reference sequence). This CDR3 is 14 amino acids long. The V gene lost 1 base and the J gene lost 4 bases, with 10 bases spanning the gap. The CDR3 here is CATSRGVSGYGYTF. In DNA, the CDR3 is TGTGCCACCAGCAGAGGGGTTTCGGGCTATGGCTACACCTTC.

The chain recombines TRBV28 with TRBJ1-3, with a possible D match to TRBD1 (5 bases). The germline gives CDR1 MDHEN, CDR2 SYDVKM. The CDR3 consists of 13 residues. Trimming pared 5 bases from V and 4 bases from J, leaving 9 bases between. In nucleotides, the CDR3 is TGTGCCAGCAGTCTGGGGCGCGGAAACACCATATATTTT. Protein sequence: CASSLGRGNTIYF. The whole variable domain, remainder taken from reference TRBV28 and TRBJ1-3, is DVKVTQSSRYLVKRTGEKVFLECVQDMDHENMFWYRQDPGLGLRLIYFSYDVKMKEKGDIPEGYSVSREKKERFSLILESASTNQTSMYLCASSLGRGNTIYFGEGSWLTVV.

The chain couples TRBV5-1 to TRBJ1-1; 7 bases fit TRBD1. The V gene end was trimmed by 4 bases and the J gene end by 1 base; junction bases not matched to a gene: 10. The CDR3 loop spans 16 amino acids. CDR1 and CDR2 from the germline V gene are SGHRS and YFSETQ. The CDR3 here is CASSVGQRIENTEAFF. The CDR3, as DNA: TGCGCCAGCAGCGTGGGACAGAGGATAGAGAACACTGAAGCTTTCTTT.

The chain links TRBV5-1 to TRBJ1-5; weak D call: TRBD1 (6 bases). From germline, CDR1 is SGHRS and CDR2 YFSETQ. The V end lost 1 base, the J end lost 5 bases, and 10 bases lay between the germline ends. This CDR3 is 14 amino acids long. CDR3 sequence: CASSLRPGDQPQHF. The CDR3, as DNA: TGCGCCAGCAGCTTGCGGCCAGGGGATCAGCCCCAGCATTTT.